One sample yielded the 29 T cell receptor beta chains listed below, sequenced in a study of early T cells in non-severe SARS-CoV-2 infection. Via MiXCR, TCRdb re-called the 5' RACE reads, giving one row per CDR3 protein. The sample has tens of thousands of distinct CDR3 sequences; about an eighth are singletons. The sample consisted of whole blood. Every receptor here comes from an adult who was a healthcare worker with PCR-confirmed SARS-CoV-2 infection or an uninfected control (not recorded which).

The chain employs TRBV5-1 and TRBJ2-5, with D maybe TRBD1 (6 bases). The CDR3 covers 16 residues. Trimming cost V 0 bases and J 4 bases, with 16 bases left between them. Germline V lookup: CDR1 SGHRS, CDR2 YFSETQ. This CDR3 is CASSLDSEDSVETQYF. CDR3 nucleotide sequence: TGCGCCAGCAGCTTGGATTCCGAGGACAGCGTAGAGACCCAGTACTTC.

By its share, this clonotype is medium-sized (0.01 to 0.1%). This sequence joins TRBV20-1 and TRBJ2-7; 16 positions agree with TRBD2. The V gene's germline CDR1 is DFQATT and CDR2 SNEGSKA (reference sequence). The V segment lost 7 bases and the J segment 4 bases; nucleotides outside the gene matches: 10. The CDR3 runs 16 residues. This chain's CDR3 is CSVIDPGLAGGYEQYF. The CDR3 region has the DNA TGCAGTGTAATTGACCCGGGACTAGCGGGAGGGTACGAGCAGTACTTC.

The table lists this clonotype with many counts. The chain recombines TRBV7-2 with TRBJ1-2, with 7 bases identical to TRBD1. CDR1 and CDR2 (germline): SGHTA, FQGNSA. This CDR3 spans 16 amino acids. Germline trimming cut 1 base from V and 8 bases from J; bases unmatched to any gene: 13. The CDR3 DNA is TGTGCCAGCAGCTTAGAAACTCGCCCGCAGGGGGTAGGCTACACCTTC. This codes for CASSLETRPQGVGYTF.

This clonotype was seen at least ten times. This chain uses TRBV9 with TRBJ2-2; possibly TRBD1 or TRBD2 for D (5 bases each). Germline V gene lookup returns CDR1 SGDLS and CDR2 YYNGEE. CDR3 length: 19 residues. The V and J ends lost 0 bases and 8 bases respectively, with 26 bases between them. CDR3 amino acids: CASSVEGYLTEGPEGELFF. CDR3 in DNA: TGTGCCAGCAGCGTAGAGGGGTACCTAACAGAGGGGCCGGAGGGGGAGCTGTTTTTT. Complete variable domain (other parts from reference TRBV9 and TRBJ2-2): DSGVTQTPKHLITATGQRVTLRCSPRSGDLSVYWYQQSLDQGLQFLIQYYNGEERAKGNILERFSAQQFPDLHSELNLSSLELGDSALYFCASSVEGYLTEGPEGELFFGEGSRLTVL.

In this sample, this clonotype is medium-sized. The genes are TRBV19 and TRBJ2-7; TRBD2 is a possible D gene (6 bases). Looked up from germline, CDR1 is LNHDA and CDR2 is SQIVND (reference sequence). Trimming cost V 10 bases and J 5 bases, with 21 bases left between them. This CDR3 has 14 residues. CDR3 sequence: CATQPTGGINEQYF. Written as DNA, the CDR3 is TGTGCCACCCAACCCACCGGCGGGATTAACGAGCAGTACTTC.

In DNA, the CDR3 is TGTGCCAGCAGCGTAGGGGACGGGCTCTATGGCTACACCTTC. This codes for CASSVGDGLYGYTF. V and J are TRBV9 and TRBJ1-2; D might be TRBD1 (5 bases). In germline, CDR1 is SGDLS, CDR2 YYNGEE. The V end was cut by 0 bases, the J end by 4 bases, with 10 bases between. This CDR3 contains 14 residues.

This clonotype turned up a few times. CDR3 loop: CASSLEGGRGDEQFF. CDR3 nucleotide sequence: TGTGCCAGCAGCTTAGAGGGCGGGAGAGGTGATGAGCAGTTCTTC. This chain links TRBV11-2 with TRBJ2-1, with TRBD2 identical over 7 bases. The CDR3 covers 15 residues. Germline CDR1 SGHAT, CDR2 FQNNGV. V dropped 0 bases and J dropped 8; count of bases not matched to a gene: 7. The whole variable domain, remainder taken from reference TRBV11-2 and TRBJ2-1, is EAGVAQSPRYKIIEKRQSVAFWCNPISGHATLYWYQQILGQGPKLLIQFQNNGVVDDSQLPKDRFSAERLKGVDSTLKIQPAKLEDSAVYLCASSLEGGRGDEQFFGPGTRLTVL.

This clonotype was observed many times. The chain joins TRBV19 to TRBJ2-5; D might be TRBD2 (5 bases). The germline V gene encodes CDR1 LNHDA and CDR2 SQIVND (reference sequence). The length of the CDR3 is 14 residues. The V gene lost 6 bases and the J gene lost 2 bases, with 13 bases spanning the gap. The CDR3 sequence is CASRSFPGQETQYF. The CDR3 bases are TGTGCCAGTAGGTCTTTCCCGGGGCAAGAGACCCAGTACTTC.

In its sample, this clonotype was seen many times. V is TRBV29-1 and J is TRBJ2-7; D unclear. The CDR3 consists of 12 residues. V shed 4 bases and J shed 1 base, with 8 bases lying between them. Germline V gene data show CDR1 as SQVTM and CDR2 as ANQGSEA. The DNA for the CDR3 is TGCAGCGTTGGGGTGAATTCCTACGAGCAGTACTTC. Protein sequence: CSVGVNSYEQYF.

This clonotype was seen a few times. The chain links TRBV5-5 to TRBJ1-1, with D unclear. Trimming left V 1 base short and J 3 bases short, with 7 bases between. Germline V gives CDR1 SGHKS, CDR2 YYEKEE (reference sequence). This CDR3 spans 13 amino acids. CDR3 bases: TGTGCCAGCAGCTTGAAGGGTTACACTGAAGCTTTCTTT. Its translation: CASSLKGYTEAFF.

Ten or more counts support this clonotype. The genes are TRBV29-1 and TRBJ2-7; TRBD1 aligns across 8 bases. The germline CDR1 and CDR2 sequences are SQVTM and ANQGSEA. The CDR3 loop spans 14 amino acids. The trim removed 0 bases at V and 0 bases at J, leaving 1 base unmatched. CDR3 sequence (DNA): TGCAGCGTTGAAGATGGGACAGGCTCCTACGAGCAGTACTTC. Translating it yields CSVEDGTGSYEQYF.

This clonotype was seen repeatedly, ten times or more. A read error may produce the germline difference seen at one junction end. V is TRBV7-6 and J is TRBJ1-1; D remains ambiguous. Germline lookup yields CDR1 SGHVS and CDR2 FNYEAQ. The CDR3 spans 14 residues. CDR3: CASTLGVGNTEAFF. The DNA of the CDR3 is TGTGCCAGCACCTTAGGAGTCGGGAACACTGAAGCTTTCTTT.

This clonotype was seen at least ten times. The V and J genes are TRBV5-1 and TRBJ2-1; D possibly corresponds to TRBD2 (5 bases). V was cut by 0 bases and J by 8 bases, with 18 bases left in between. CDR1 SGHRS and CDR2 YFSETQ come from the germline V gene. This CDR3 is 16 amino acids long. The CDR3 protein is CASSLGETTPLDEQFF. In nucleotides, the CDR3 is TGCGCCAGCAGCTTGGGGGAAACAACCCCACTAGATGAGCAGTTCTTC.

This clonotype has more than one count but fewer than ten. The chain uses TRBV10-3 and TRBJ2-7, with D possibly being TRBD1 (5 bases). V gave up 0 bases and J gave up 8 bases, with 8 bases separating them. CDR1 ENHRY and CDR2 SYGVKD come from the germline V gene. CDR3 length: 12 residues. CDR3 nucleotide sequence: TGTGCCATCAGTGAGTCAAAGGGGAAGCAGTACTTC. Amino acid sequence: CAISESKGKQYF.

At least ten counts were recorded for this clonotype. V usage is TRBV7-3 and J usage is TRBJ2-1; D perhaps matches TRBD1 (5 bases). The germline gives CDR1 SGHTA, CDR2 FQGTGA. The CDR3 runs to 14 residues. The V end was cut by 1 base, the J end by 5 bases, with 9 bases between. DNA of the CDR3: TGTGCCAGCAGCTTAAAAGGACACCACAATGAGCAGTTCTTC. Protein: CASSLKGHHNEQFF.

This clonotype was found many times. V gene TRBV6-5 combines with J gene TRBJ2-2, with D possibly called TRBD1 or TRBD2 (5 bases each). CDR1 and CDR2 from the germline V gene are MNHEY and SVGAGI. This CDR3 has 15 amino acids. Between the trimmed V and J ends, which lost 7 bases and 1 base, there was a span of 13 bases. Here the CDR3 reads CASTPSGGNTGELFF. DNA of the CDR3: TGTGCCAGCACCCCGAGTGGGGGGAACACCGGGGAGCTGTTTTTT.

This clonotype was picked up a small number of times. The chain has TRBV5-8 and TRBJ1-2; possible D gene TRBD1, 5 bases. The CDR3 contains 13 residues. CDR1 is SGHTS and CDR2 is YDEGEE in the germline V gene. Trimming left V 2 bases short and J 2 bases short, with 7 bases between. CDR3 protein: CASSFDSNYGYTF. CDR3 in DNA: TGTGCCAGCAGCTTTGACAGCAACTATGGCTACACCTTC.

The chain employs TRBV7-9 and TRBJ2-1, with 8 bases matching TRBD2. CDR1 and CDR2 from the germline V gene are SEHNR and FQNEAQ (reference sequence). The CDR3 consists of 18 residues. Germline trimming cut 5 bases from V and 4 bases from J; bases unmatched to any gene: 16. CDR3 nucleotides: TGTGCCAGCAGCCCTTCGGTCTCTGCCGGGGGGGTGTACAATGAGCAGTTCTTC. Protein sequence: CASSPSVSAGGVYNEQFF.

This sequence joins TRBV9 and TRBJ2-3; D gene unclear. The CDR3 length is 15 residues. CDR1 and CDR2 (germline): SGDLS, YYNGEE. The V end lost 0 bases, the J end lost 4 bases, and 12 bases lay between the germline ends. CDR3 sequence (DNA): TGTGCCAGCAGCGTAGAATGGCAAATGCCAGATACGCAGTATTTT. This gives the protein CASSVEWQMPDTQYF.

This clonotype was counted ten times or more. The DNA for the CDR3 is TGTGCCAGCAGCTTAGACACCGGGGAGCTGTTTTTT. It is translated as CASSLDTGELFF. This sequence joins TRBV7-2 and TRBJ2-2; D uncertain. In germline, CDR1 is SGHTA, CDR2 FQGNSA. V shed 1 base and J shed 3 bases, with 0 bases lying between them. The CDR3 has 12 amino acids. The variable domain in full, with the rest retrieved from reference TRBV7-2 and TRBJ2-2, is GAGVSQSPSNKVTEKGKDVELRCDPISGHTALYWYRQSLGQGLEFLIYFQGNSAPDKSGLPSDRFSAERTGGSVSTLTIQRTQQEDSAVYLCASSLDTGELFFGEGSRLTVL.

This clonotype was seen just once. The gene calls are TRBV7-9 and TRBJ1-2; tentative D call: TRBD1 (6 bases). Germline V lookup: CDR1 SEHNR, CDR2 FQNEAQ (reference sequence). The CDR3 totals 14 residues. V lost 1 base, J lost 3 bases, and 9 bases lay in between. Here the CDR3 reads CASSLGTAYYGYTF. DNA for the CDR3: TGTGCCAGCAGCTTAGGGACAGCCTACTATGGCTACACCTTC.

This clonotype appeared a few times. V and J are TRBV5-5 and TRBJ1-2; 7 positions match TRBD1. This CDR3 region has 14 residues. CDR1 and CDR2 from the germline V gene are SGHKS and YYEKEE (reference sequence). The V gene end was trimmed by 5 bases and the J gene end by 2 bases; junction bases not matched to a gene: 6. The CDR3 reads CASRLQGRNYGYTF. The CDR3 coding sequence is TGTGCCAGCAGACTACAGGGGAGGAACTATGGCTACACCTTC.

The J gene is TRBJ2-5, the V gene TRBV3-1, with D unclear. The V end lost 4 bases, the J end lost 3 bases, and 9 bases lay between the germline ends. This CDR3 contains 13 residues. In germline, CDR1 is LGHDT, CDR2 YNNKEL (reference sequence). CDR3 nucleotide sequence: TGTGCCAGCAGCCCACTGAGCAAAGAGACCCAGTACTTC. It encodes CASSPLSKETQYF.

This clonotype has at least ten counts. The rearrangement links TRBV7-9 to TRBJ2-5, with 7 bases that match TRBD1. The CDR3 is 14 amino acids. Germline trimming cut 4 bases from V and 5 bases from J; bases unmatched to any gene: 7. The germline V gene has CDR1 SEHNR and CDR2 FQNEAQ (reference sequence). The CDR3 nucleotides are TGTGCCAGCAGCTCGACAGGGCCTCAGGAGACCCAGTACTTC. This sequence encodes CASSSTGPQETQYF.

This clonotype was seen many times. This chain joins TRBV30 and TRBJ2-7; D remains unclear. The CDR3 covers 13 residues. V lost 0 bases and J lost 2, with 8 bases in between. Germline CDR1 reads GTSNPN; CDR2 reads SVGIG (reference sequence). The CDR3 DNA follows: TGTGCCTGGAGTGTAAATCGACCCTACGAGCAGTACTTC. It is translated as CAWSVNRPYEQYF.

This clonotype has just a few counts. The chain combines TRBV7-2 with TRBJ2-3; 7 bases are a match to TRBD2. The germline V gene encodes CDR1 SGHTA and CDR2 FQGNSA. The CDR3 has 15 amino acids. Trimming took 5 bases from V and 4 from J; bases not matched to a gene: 9. Written as DNA, the CDR3 is TGTGCCAGCAGCATTAGCGGGCCCAAACCAGATACGCAGTATTTT. Translating gives CASSISGPKPDTQYF.

Only a few counts were recorded for this clonotype. The chain joins TRBV3-1 to TRBJ2-3; 9 bases line up with TRBD2. The CDR3 has 15 amino acids. From germline, CDR1 is LGHDT and CDR2 YNNKEL (reference sequence). V was pared by 1 base and J by 4 bases, with 3 bases of the junction left unmatched. The CDR3 loop is CASSQGGRVADTQYF. DNA of the CDR3: TGTGCCAGCAGCCAAGGCGGGAGGGTCGCAGATACGCAGTATTTT.

The J gene is TRBJ2-1, the V gene TRBV20-1, with D perhaps given as TRBD1 or TRBD2 (7 bases each). CDR3 size: 15 residues. Per the germline V gene, CDR1 is DFQATT and CDR2 is SNEGSKA (reference sequence). With 5 bases removed from V and 7 bases from J, the gap between germline ends came to 21 bases. The CDR3 coding sequence is TGCAGTGCTCAGGGGGTGGCGGGAGACAAAAATGAGCAGTTCTTC. Translation: CSAQGVAGDKNEQFF.

The rearrangement uses TRBV28 and TRBJ2-3; 8 bases match TRBD2. From germline, CDR1 is MDHEN and CDR2 SYDVKM. The CDR3 is made up of 15 amino acids. V trimming: 5 bases; J trimming: 5 bases; junction bases outside the gene matches: 9. CDR3 DNA: TGTGCCAGCAGTCCGAACGGGGGGGCGGGAGATACGCAGTATTTT. Encoded protein: CASSPNGGAGDTQYF.